The 30 T cell receptor beta chains presented below share a single source sample, sequenced in a study of OX40 agonist ivuxolimab in advanced cancers. Profiling relied on immunoSEQ multiplex PCR, and the TCRdb table lists in-frame clones only, not all of them. The table has more than 80,000 clones, 85% to 90% seen once. Sequenced here: CD4+ or CD8+ T cells sorted from blood, sampled in a trial of the OX40 agonist ivuxolimab. These receptor sequences come from an adult with an advanced solid tumor such as melanoma, head and neck, liver or kidney cancer.

This rearrangement joins TRBV29-1 to TRBJ2-7; D may be TRBD1 (6 bases). The germline gives CDR1 SQVTM, CDR2 ANQGSEA. V gave up 5 bases and J gave up 4 bases, with 15 bases separating them. This CDR3 region has 13 residues. The CDR3 reads CSVKQGAGYEQYF. CDR3 in DNA: TGCAGCGTTAAACAGGGCGCCGGGTACGAGCAGTACTTC.

This CDR3 is CASTPTLGVNYGYTF. CDR3 bases: TGTGCCAGCACCCCAACCCTAGGGGTAAACTATGGCTACACCTTC. This chain joins TRBV11-2 and TRBJ1-2, with TRBD1 as a possible D gene (5 bases). The ends were cut back, 7 bases at V and 2 bases at J, with 17 bases in the middle. Per germline, CDR1 SGHAT and CDR2 FQNNGV. The length of the CDR3 is 15 residues.

The genes are TRBV5-1 and TRBJ1-2; 8 nucleotides align to TRBD1. CDR1 SGHRS and CDR2 YFSETQ come from the germline V gene. CDR3 length: 14 amino acids. The trim removed 0 bases at V and 8 bases at J, leaving 6 bases unmatched. Here the CDR3 reads CASSLGGTGSGYTF. The CDR3 DNA reads as TGCGCCAGCAGCTTGGGGGGGACAGGAAGCGGCTACACCTTC.

V usage is TRBV4-1 and J usage is TRBJ2-5; 14 nucleotides match TRBD2. V lost 1 base, J lost 5 bases, and 3 bases stayed unmatched. The germline gives CDR1 MGHRA, CDR2 YSYEKL. The CDR3 contains 16 residues. This chain's CDR3 is CASSQGLAGGWETQYF. The CDR3 nucleotides read TGCGCCAGCAGCCAAGGACTAGCGGGAGGGTGGGAGACCCAGTACTTC.

Of note for this clone: This sample includes further DNA sequences coding for the same CDR3. This chain links TRBV5-1 with TRBJ2-7; the match to TRBD1 covers 7 bases. The CDR3 has 14 amino acids. Per the germline V gene, CDR1 is SGHRS and CDR2 is YFSETQ. Germline trimming cut 4 bases from V and 5 bases from J; bases unmatched to any gene: 9. The CDR3 loop reads CASSPRTGMNEQYF. The CDR3 DNA is TGCGCCAGCAGCCCTCGGACAGGTATGAACGAGCAGTACTTC.

The chain employs TRBV7-3 and TRBJ2-2; D unresolved. The germline V and J ends were trimmed by 5 bases and 7 bases, with 11 bases remaining between them. The CDR3 spans 13 residues. In germline, CDR1 is SGHTA, CDR2 FQGTGA. CDR3 bases: TGTGCCAGCAGCCTCCCTGTAGGCGGGGAGCTGTTTTTT. Translated, it gives CASSLPVGGELFF.

This chain links TRBV29-1 with TRBJ1-2; D ambiguous. From germline, CDR1 is SQVTM and CDR2 ANQGSEA. Trimming cost V 4 bases and J 2 bases, with 8 bases left between them. The CDR3 sequence is 12 residues long. The DNA for the CDR3 is TGCAGCGTTGTGCGGCAGAACTATGGCTACACCTTC. Protein sequence: CSVVRQNYGYTF.

This chain links TRBV19 with TRBJ2-5; unclear D gene. The CDR3 length is 11 residues. Germline CDR1 reads LNHDA; CDR2 reads SQIVND (reference sequence). V was clipped by 5 bases and J by 5 bases, with 6 bases between them. This CDR3 is CASSERETQYF. The CDR3 DNA is TGTGCCAGTAGTGAAAGGGAGACCCAGTACTTC.

Worth noting for this clone: The junction differs from germline at one of its ends, possibly a read error. The chain recombines TRBV25-1 with TRBJ2-3; a weak D match, TRBD2 (5 bases). The germline V gene has CDR1 MGHDK and CDR2 SYGVNS. CDR3 length: 15 amino acids. CDR3 in DNA: TGTGCCAGCAGTGAATGGGCGGGTAGCACGGATACGCAGTATTTT. It codes for CASSEWAGSTDTQYF.

This chain links TRBV5-1 with TRBJ1-4, with D unresolved. The CDR3 length is 14 residues. Germline CDR1 is SGHRS and CDR2 is YFSETQ. V was pared by 4 bases and J by 6 bases, with 13 bases between. The CDR3 DNA follows: TGCGCCAGCAGCCTGATTGGATCAGATGAAAAACTGTTTTTT. Translating it yields CASSLIGSDEKLFF.

This chain uses TRBV28 with TRBJ2-2; D call uncertain. The CDR3 is 14 residues long. Trimming took off 2 bases at V and 1 base at J, with 5 bases between the two ends. Germline assignment: CDR1 MDHEN and CDR2 SYDVKM. As DNA, the CDR3 is TGTGCCAGCAGTTTACACGGGAACACCGGGGAGCTGTTTTTT. This encodes CASSLHGNTGELFF.

The J gene is TRBJ2-7, the V gene TRBV5-8; D might be TRBD2 (6 bases). CDR1 and CDR2 (germline): SGHTS, YDEGEE. The CDR3 length is 13 residues. Trimming removed 5 bases from V and 7 bases from J, with 16 bases in between. The CDR3 sequence: CASSRGLLLEQYF. For the CDR3, the DNA is TGTGCCAGCAGTCGGGGACTCCTCTTGGAGCAGTACTTC.

V and J are TRBV7-6 and TRBJ2-1; 9 bases match TRBD2. Trimming took 2 bases from V and 9 from J; bases not matched to a gene: 8. The CDR3 loop spans 15 amino acids. Germline loops: CDR1 SGHVS, CDR2 FNYEAQ. CDR3 amino acids: CASSLMVAGEGEQFF. DNA for the CDR3: TGTGCCAGCAGCTTAATGGTAGCGGGAGAGGGTGAGCAGTTCTTC.

V gene TRBV29-1 combines with J gene TRBJ2-5; D ambiguous. Germline values: CDR1 SQVTM, CDR2 ANQGSEA. Trimming took off 4 bases at V and 0 bases at J, with 9 bases between the two ends. This CDR3 contains 13 residues. CDR3 coding DNA: TGCAGCGTTGTCAGACTTAACCAAGAGACCCAGTACTTC. Translated: CSVVRLNQETQYF.

The rearrangement joins TRBV6-1 to TRBJ2-5; D could derive from TRBD1 or TRBD2 (5 bases each). This CDR3 contains 13 residues. Germline-derived CDR1 and CDR2 are MNHNS and SASEGT. Trimming took 10 bases from V and 5 from J, leaving 17 bases between them. DNA for the CDR3: TGTGCCACCTCCTCGGGGCCGAGGGAGACCCAGTACTTC. Amino acids: CATSSGPRETQYF.

This clone was found once. V gene TRBV29-1 combines with J gene TRBJ2-3; D unresolved. The germline V gene has CDR1 SQVTM and CDR2 ANQGSEA. The CDR3 spans 15 residues. The ends were cut back, 8 bases at V and 1 base at J, with 19 bases in the middle. CDR3 nucleotides: TGCAGCACCGTGGGAATATACGAACGCACAGATACGCAGTATTTT. This gives the protein CSTVGIYERTDTQYF.

V is TRBV5-1 and J is TRBJ2-1, with unresolved D. Looked up from germline, CDR1 is SGHRS and CDR2 is YFSETQ. V was cut by 0 bases and J by 3 bases, with 10 bases left in between. This CDR3 region has 15 residues. The CDR3 reads CASSLGLTGYNEQFF. In nucleotides, the CDR3 is TGCGCCAGCAGCTTGGGGCTCACGGGCTACAATGAGCAGTTCTTC.

This clone was found once. V gene TRBV5-1 combines with J gene TRBJ2-3, with 9 nucleotides matching TRBD2. J was trimmed by 3 bases and V by 0 bases; bases with no gene match: 8. CDR1 and CDR2 (germline): SGHRS, YFSETQ. This CDR3 contains 17 residues. CDR3: CASSLGHSSGRTDTQYF. DNA of the CDR3: TGCGCCAGCAGCTTGGGGCATAGCAGCGGGAGGACAGATACGCAGTATTTT.

This clone was seen a handful of times. The chain recombines TRBV27 with TRBJ1-3, with D possibly matching TRBD1 (5 bases). Per germline, CDR1 MNHEY and CDR2 SMNVEV (reference sequence). The CDR3 is 15 residues long. V gave up 8 bases and J gave up 0 bases, with 14 bases separating them. CDR3 region: CASSRGAYSGNTIYF. The DNA of the CDR3 is TGTGCCAGCTCGCGAGGGGCGTACTCTGGAAACACCATATATTTT.

The gene calls are TRBV7-3 and TRBJ2-1; the D is unclear. V was trimmed by 5 bases and J by 4 bases, leaving 12 bases between them. CDR1 is SGHTA and CDR2 is FQGTGA in the germline V gene. The CDR3 spans 14 residues. CDR3 loop: CASSLPGPYNEQFF. The CDR3 DNA is TGTGCCAGCAGCCTCCCGGGCCCTTACAATGAGCAGTTCTTC. The entire variable domain, with the rest obtained from reference TRBV7-3 and TRBJ2-1, is as follows: GAGVSQTPSNKVTEKGKYVELRCDPISGHTALYWYRQSLGQGPEFLIYFQGTGAADDSGLPNDRFFAVRPEGSVSTLKIQRTERGDSAVYLCASSLPGPYNEQFFGPGTRLTVL.

CDR3 coding DNA: TGTGCCAGCAGCCGCCCGGGACAGGGAGAGCGGCAGTACTTC. This codes for CASSRPGQGERQYF. V is TRBV7-6 and J is TRBJ2-5; 9 positions agree with TRBD1. This CDR3 contains 14 residues. The V segment lost 5 bases and the J segment 11 bases; nucleotides outside the gene matches: 12. Germline CDR1 SGHVS, CDR2 FNYEAQ.

This clone has just one count. The chain combines TRBV18 with TRBJ2-5, with D uncertain. V lost 1 base to trimming and J lost 5 bases, with 11 bases between them. Germline loops: CDR1 KGHSH, CDR2 LQKENI. The CDR3 consists of 14 residues. This chain's CDR3 is CASSPQGSDETQYF. CDR3 nucleotides: TGTGCCAGCTCACCACAGGGAAGTGACGAGACCCAGTACTTC.

The rearrangement links TRBV5-5 to TRBJ1-5, with a possible D match to TRBD1 (5 bases). CDR3 length: 14 amino acids. Trimming stripped 0 bases from V and 5 bases from J, with 9 bases between. From germline, CDR1 is SGHKS and CDR2 YYEKEE (reference sequence). CDR3 nucleotide sequence: TGTGCCAGCAGCTTGGGCCAGGGACATCAGCCCCAGCATTTT. Protein: CASSLGQGHQPQHF.

J is TRBJ2-5 and V is TRBV28; 11 nucleotides agree with TRBD1. The trim removed 5 bases at V and 1 base at J, leaving 3 bases unmatched. This CDR3 spans 15 amino acids. Germline CDR1 MDHEN, CDR2 SYDVKM. CDR3 protein: CASSQGQGVQETQYF. In nucleotides, the CDR3 is TGTGCCAGCAGTCAGGGACAGGGGGTCCAAGAGACCCAGTACTTC.

The genes are TRBV4-2 and TRBJ2-2, with D uncertain. Germline assignment: CDR1 LGHNA and CDR2 YNFKEQ. The CDR3 runs to 15 residues. The V end lost 3 bases, the J end lost 1 base, and 9 bases lay between the germline ends. As DNA, the CDR3 is TGTGCCAGCAGCCAGAGCCAGATGAACACCGGGGAGCTGTTTTTT. Protein: CASSQSQMNTGELFF.

The CDR3 coding sequence is TGTGCCACTTCAAAGGGGTCCTACAATGAGCAGTTCTTC. Encoded protein: CATSKGSYNEQFF. This rearrangement joins TRBV9 to TRBJ2-1; D is possibly TRBD1 (5 bases). V was shortened by 9 bases and J by 1 base, with 11 bases between the two germline ends. The CDR3 has 13 residues. Germline V lookup: CDR1 SGDLS, CDR2 YYNGEE.

The V and J genes are TRBV10-3 and TRBJ1-2, with D possibly matching TRBD1 (6 bases). The germline V gene has CDR1 ENHRY and CDR2 SYGVKD. This CDR3 spans 15 amino acids. V was trimmed by 2 bases and J by 3 bases, leaving 13 bases between them. The CDR3 loop is CAISENGGGDYGYTF. The CDR3 nucleotides are TGTGCCATCAGTGAGAACGGGGGCGGGGACTATGGCTACACCTTC.

The J gene is TRBJ2-3, the V gene TRBV5-1, with 8 bases identical to TRBD2. V dropped 1 base and J dropped 5; count of bases not matched to a gene: 0. Germline V gene data show CDR1 as SGHRS and CDR2 as YFSETQ. The CDR3 runs to 13 residues. The CDR3 nucleotides read TGCGCCAGCAGCTTGACTAGCGGAGATACGCAGTATTTT. It specifies CASSLTSGDTQYF.

The gene calls are TRBV5-4 and TRBJ2-1; 10 nucleotides align to TRBD1. CDR1 is SGHNT, CDR2 YYREEE, per germline (reference sequence). The ends lost 1 base at V and 4 bases at J; junction bases unmatched: 2. There are 15 residues in the CDR3. CDR3 bases: TGTGCCAGCAGCTTGAGGACAGGGGGATACAATGAGCAGTTCTTC. Protein product: CASSLRTGGYNEQFF.

The J gene is TRBJ2-7, the V gene TRBV5-1; 10 nucleotides agree with TRBD2. The trim removed 0 bases at V and 5 bases at J, leaving 5 bases unmatched. Germline-derived CDR1 and CDR2 are SGHRS and YFSETQ. This CDR3 region has 15 residues. DNA for the CDR3: TGCGCCAGCAGCTTGGGGCTAGCGGGAGTTCACGAGCAGTACTTC. Protein: CASSLGLAGVHEQYF.